A selection of T cell receptor beta chains follows, all from one sample in a study of blood T cell repertoires in COVID-19. Only in-frame clones appear in the TCRdb table, and some are missing; sequencing was by immunoSEQ multiplex PCR. Among approximately 210,000 clones listed, 80% were seen once. The specimen was peripheral blood. Receptors originate from a human donor in a cohort sampled during active COVID-19. Both conserved end residues are trimmed from each CDR3.

TRBV7-2	TRBJ1-3	ASSLAALTGGSGNTIY
TRBV28	TRBJ1-2	ASSLYRRDYT
TRBV18	TRBJ2-3	ASSPGTSGSTDTQY
TRBV11-2	TRBJ2-7	ASSPGLAGIAYEQY
TRBV25-1	TRBJ1-1	ASSAGVNTEAF
TRBV28	TRBJ2-1	ATEGHWGLAGAYNEQF
TRBV5-6	TRBJ2-5	ASSDTRDRGRFLETQY
TRBV7-2	TRBJ1-5	ASSYLGVSNQPQH
TRBV7-8	TRBJ2-1	ASRRFRGFLYNEQF
TRBV7-2	TRBJ1-2	ASSLGGQGSYGYT
TRBV7-3	TRBJ2-1	ASSLMGAGGWNEQF
TRBV7-9	TRBJ1-5	ASSLGQNQPQH
TRBV29-1	TRBJ2-1	SLGLAGSEQF
TRBV2	TRBJ2-7	ASRDLSGRFDEQY
TRBV7-8	TRBJ1-2	ASSLKQGYGYT
TRBV27	TRBJ2-1	ASSLDPGLAGMEQF
TRBV5-6	TRBJ2-2	ASSFLPLAGGIGELF
TRBV28	TRBJ1-3	ASSFPDSSGNTIY
TRBV19	TRBJ1-5	ASSPIGGGANQPQH
TRBV19	TRBJ2-4	ASSIRGLAERNIQY
TRBV10-3	TRBJ1-1	AITGEDSGNTEAF
TRBV29-1	TRBJ2-5	SVMVGGTGETQY
TRBV27	TRBJ2-7	ASSFGPGGYEQY
TRBV12-3/TRBV12-4	TRBJ1-1	ASRTRQGVRAF
TRBV27	TRBJ2-7	ASSPDTGFNYEQY
TRBV5-1	TRBJ2-2	ASSPGGGRNTGELF
TRBV5-1	TRBJ2-1	ASRSGTFTYNEQF
TRBV28	TRBJ2-1	ASSRTNSYNEQF
TRBV10-3	TRBJ1-1	AISEAIYRGTHTEAF
TRBV7-2	TRBJ2-3	ASSLVEGGNTQY
TRBV27	TRBJ2-2	ASSFLSRGELF
TRBV12-5	TRBJ1-4	ASGRPQSGGTTNEKLF
TRBV7-9	TRBJ2-7	ASSSSETSGSYEQY
TRBV28	TRBJ2-5	ASSTGGRETQY
TRBV9	TRBJ2-5	ASSGTGGLGTQY
TRBV5-3	TRBJ1-2	ARSPHGNYGYT
TRBV25-1	TRBJ1-6	ASSVTELSPLH
TRBV7-9	TRBJ1-1	ASSLVAVNTEAF
TRBV19	TRBJ1-5	ASSIRQGNQPQH
TRBV30	TRBJ2-5	AWSVPGLWTDGTSGRETQY
TRBV6-2/TRBV6-3	TRBJ1-2	ASSYLQGMDGYT
TRBV6-6	TRBJ1-1	ASSHGAGEAF
TRBV11-2	TRBJ2-1	ASSSTLAGGYNEQF
TRBV6-5	TRBJ2-2	ASRTANTGELF
TRBV5-4	TRBJ1-5	ASSLGGDQPQH
TRBV15	TRBJ2-1	ATSRDRRASNEQF
TRBV10-3	TRBJ1-5	AISETRGTGWGQPQH
TRBV9	TRBJ2-1	ASSSSSGGDHNEQF
TRBV28	TRBJ1-1	ASSPDTNTEAF
TRBV24-1	TRBJ2-6	ATSDVTGGFGANVLT
TRBV28	TRBJ2-7	ASIREYEQY
TRBV9	TRBJ2-2	ASSVGTSGANTGELF
TRBV5-1	TRBJ2-3	ASSRGQGLTDTQY